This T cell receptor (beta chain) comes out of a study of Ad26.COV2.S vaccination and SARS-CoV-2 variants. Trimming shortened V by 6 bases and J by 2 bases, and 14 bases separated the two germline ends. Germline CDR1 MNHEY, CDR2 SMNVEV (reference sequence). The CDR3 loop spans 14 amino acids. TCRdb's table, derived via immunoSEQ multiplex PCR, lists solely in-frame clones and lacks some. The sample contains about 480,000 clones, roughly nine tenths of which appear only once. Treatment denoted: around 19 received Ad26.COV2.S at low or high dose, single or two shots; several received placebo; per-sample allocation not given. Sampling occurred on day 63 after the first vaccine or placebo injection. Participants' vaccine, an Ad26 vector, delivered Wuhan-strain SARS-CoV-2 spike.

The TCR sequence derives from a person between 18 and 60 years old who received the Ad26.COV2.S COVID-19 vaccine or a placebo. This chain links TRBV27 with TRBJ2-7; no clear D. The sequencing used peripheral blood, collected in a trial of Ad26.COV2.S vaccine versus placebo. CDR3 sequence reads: CASRPPGPPYEQYF. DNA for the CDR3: TGTGCCAGCAGACCCCCGGGCCCCCCCTACGAGCAGTACTTC.